Listed below are T cell receptor beta chains from one sample, sequenced in a study of T cell responses to AZD1222 COVID-19 vaccine. This table comes from immunoSEQ multiplex PCR, and its TCRdb copy is limited to in-frame clones, with some not included. The sample holds more than 150,000 clones, less than 95% seen once. The sequencing here drew on peripheral blood, taken on day 0 of AZD1222 vaccination. The receptor set was obtained from an adult in good health. CDR3s include the opening cysteine and the closing phenylalanine or tryptophan. The D gene is left open where the match is weak. Not all rows give a size; the values are once, few, many and, for expanded clones, a class.

d_call cdr3_length j_call v_call clone_size cdr3_nt cdr3_aa
. 13 TRBJ1-4 TRBV24-1 . TGTGCCACCAGTGAACCAGGGTCGGAAAAACTGTTTTTT CATSEPGSEKLFF
. 14 TRBJ1-2 TRBV28 few TGTGCCAGCAGTTCTACACAGGCCGTCGATGGCTACACCTTC CASSSTQAVDGYTF
TRBD1 12 TRBJ1-2 TRBV9 few TGTGCCAGCAGCGGACAGGGAAATGGCTACACCTTC CASSGQGNGYTF
. 14 TRBJ2-7 TRBV21-1 . TGTGCCAGCTCCGGGACCGGTAGCTCCTACGAGCAGTACTTC CASSGTGSSYEQYF
. 13 TRBJ1-2 TRBV3-1/TRBV3-2 . TGTGCCAGCACCACCAGGGTCGAGGGGGGCTACACCTTC CASTTRVEGGYTF
TRBD1 13 TRBJ1-1 TRBV25-1 . TGTGCCAGCAGTGTAACAGGGGAGGCTGAAGCTTTCTTT CASSVTGEAEAFF
TRBD1 13 TRBJ1-1 TRBV28 . TGTGCCAGTCCGGGACAGGGGAACACTGAAGCTTTCTTT CASPGQGNTEAFF
. 17 TRBJ2-5 TRBV3-1/TRBV3-2 . TGTGCCAGCAGCCAAGATCGTACGGGTGGGGACCAAGAGACCCAGTACTTC CASSQDRTGGDQETQYF
TRBD2 17 TRBJ2-4 TRBV20-1 . TGCAGTGCTAGTGGGCTAGCGGGGGGCCTAGCCAAAAACATTCAGTACTTC CSASGLAGGLAKNIQYF
. 11 TRBJ1-2 TRBV10-2 . TGCGCCAGAAGTGGGGAAGATGGCTACACCTTC CARSGEDGYTF
. 15 TRBJ2-1 TRBV7-9 . TGTGCCAGCAGCTTACTCGGGGGGCCCCGGGATGAGCAGTTCTTC CASSLLGGPRDEQFF
TRBD1 16 TRBJ1-2 TRBV10-3 . TGTGCCATCAGCCCGGCCGCGGACAGGTTTTCATATGGCTACACCTTC CAISPAADRFSYGYTF
. 15 TRBJ1-5 TRBV18 . TGTGCCAGCTCACCACCGAACAGGTCCAATCAGCCCCAGCATTTT CASSPPNRSNQPQHF
TRBD2 15 TRBJ2-4 TRBV19 . TGTGCCAGTATGGGAGGGCAGATCAGAGAAAACATTCAGTACTTC CASMGGQIRENIQYF
. 15 TRBJ2-3 TRBV2 . TGTGCCAGCAGTGAGGCGGAGGTACTGAGGGATACGCAGTATTTT CASSEAEVLRDTQYF
. 14 TRBJ1-6 TRBV11-3 . TGTGCCAGCAGCTCCCGGGAGCGAAATTCACCCCTCCACTTT CASSSRERNSPLHF
. 11 TRBJ2-7 TRBV29-1 . TGCAGCGTTTTGGCCCCCTACGAGCAGTACTTC CSVLAPYEQYF
TRBD1 13 TRBJ1-1 TRBV6-5 . TGTGCCAGCAGTTACTTCCGGGACAGGGAAGCTTTCTTT CASSYFRDREAFF
. 12 TRBJ2-2 TRBV4-2 . TGTGCCAGCAGCCTTACTCTCGGGGAGCTGTTTTTT CASSLTLGELFF
. 13 TRBJ2-7 TRBV5-1 . TGCGCCAGCAGCTTGGGCAGGGACGACGAGCAGTACTTC CASSLGRDDEQYF
TRBD1 16 TRBJ1-2 TRBV4-1 . TGCGCCAGCAGCCTTTTAATGGGACAGGGGGATTATGGCTACACCTTC CASSLLMGQGDYGYTF
. 15 TRBJ1-2 TRBV19 once TGTGCCAGTCAGAGGTCGGGCGGCGCTAACTATGGCTACACCTTC CASQRSGGANYGYTF
. 15 TRBJ2-1 TRBV7-2 . TGTGCCAGCAGCTTCGAGCGGGCAAGCTACAATGAGCAGTTCTTC CASSFERASYNEQFF
TRBD1 15 TRBJ1-1 TRBV7-9 . TGTGCCAGCAGCTCTCCAGGGGGAATGAACACTGAAGCTTTCTTT CASSSPGGMNTEAFF